The clone carrying this TCR beta chain was seen only a few times. Its antigen remains unknown. From germline, CDR1 is SNHLY and CDR2 FYNNEI. The CDR3 sequence is 12 residues long. V shed 6 bases and J 3 bases; nucleotides not matched to a gene: 0. The sample originates from a study of cytomegalovirus exposure and HLA in healthy donors. The PCR used 60 Vbeta and 13 Jbeta primers. Repertoires were generated with immunoSEQ multiplex PCR, while TCRdb's copy carries only in-frame clones and drops some. The sample has 160,000 or so clones, approximately 70% seen once. Whole-study findings and limits: CMV serostatus was the only recorded immune exposure for donors. Per published accounts, TCR beta sequences correctly predicted the HLA-A and HLA-B alleles of most subjects. HLA restriction was apparent for most CMV-associated TCR beta chains in a later analysis.

The V gene is TRBV2, the J gene TRBJ1-2; the match to TRBD1 covers 8 bases. The sequencing sample was made of PBMCs. The TCR was taken from a man between 18 and 35 years old in good health and CMV-seropositive. CDR3: CASRDRDYGYTF. The CDR3 DNA sequence: TGTGCCAGCAGGGACAGGGACTATGGCTACACCTTC.